Below, one T cell receptor (beta chain) is given with its context. These data belong to a study of blood T cell repertoires in COVID-19. Study-wide context: PBMCs, B-cell-depleted T cells, or T cells were the source of the cDNA or gDNA that made up the material.

Those who participated ranged in age from roughly 18 to 100 years and resided in some 24 US areas. V was trimmed by 4 bases and J by 2 bases, leaving 10 bases between them. The CDR3 has 14 residues. From germline, CDR1 is SGHRS and CDR2 YFSETQ. The data were produced by immunoSEQ multiplex PCR, yet TCRdb's version contains in-frame clones alone and is incomplete. This sample has 490,000 or so clones; 70% to 90% occur once, and the top ten carry 8.3%. This sequence originates from a woman in her fifties or sixties who had recovered from COVID-19. The chain carries TRBV5-1 and TRBJ1-3; a weak D match, TRBD1 (5 bases). Sequenced material: PBMCs or T cells enriched from blood (not recorded which). DNA of the CDR3: TGCGCCAGCAGCCAGGGAGGGGCTGGAAACACCATATATTTT. This codes for CASSQGGAGNTIYF.